The clone carrying this TCR beta chain was observed once. This sample was included in a study of blood T cell repertoires in COVID-19. Study context: Samples came from the United States, Italy and Spain, spanning acute and convalescent COVID-19.

Germline V CDR1 and CDR2: LNHDA, SQIVND (reference sequence). The CDR3 length is 16 residues. V was shortened by 5 bases and J by 2 bases, with 13 bases between the two germline ends. Original methodology: Reference gene primer amplification gave nucleated cell count estimates. Repertoires were generated with immunoSEQ multiplex PCR, while TCRdb's copy carries only in-frame clones and drops some. The DNA was the basis for D and trimming; V, J and clone size are from that table. The sample lists 250,000 or so clones, around 86% occurring once. The sequence was collected from a man between 40 and 49 years old who had recovered from COVID-19. Sequencing was done on a sample of PBMCs or T cells enriched from blood (not recorded which). The genes are TRBV19 and TRBJ1-6; perhaps TRBD1 as D (6 bases). The CDR3 coding sequence is TGTGCCAGTAGTTTGGGGGCCGGACCCTATAATTCACCCCTCCACTTT. Amino acid sequence: CASSLGAGPYNSPLHF.